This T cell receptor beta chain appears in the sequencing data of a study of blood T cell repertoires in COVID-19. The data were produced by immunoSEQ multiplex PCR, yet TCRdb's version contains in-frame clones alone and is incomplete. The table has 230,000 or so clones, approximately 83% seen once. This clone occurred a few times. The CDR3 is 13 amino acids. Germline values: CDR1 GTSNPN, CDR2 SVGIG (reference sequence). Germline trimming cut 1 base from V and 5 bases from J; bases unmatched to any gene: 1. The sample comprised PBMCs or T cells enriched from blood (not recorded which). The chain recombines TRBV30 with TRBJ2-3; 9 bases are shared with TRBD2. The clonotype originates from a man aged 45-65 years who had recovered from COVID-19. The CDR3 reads CAWSGGGGDTQYF. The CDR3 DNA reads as TGTGCCTGGAGTGGCGGGGGGGGAGATACGCAGTATTTT.